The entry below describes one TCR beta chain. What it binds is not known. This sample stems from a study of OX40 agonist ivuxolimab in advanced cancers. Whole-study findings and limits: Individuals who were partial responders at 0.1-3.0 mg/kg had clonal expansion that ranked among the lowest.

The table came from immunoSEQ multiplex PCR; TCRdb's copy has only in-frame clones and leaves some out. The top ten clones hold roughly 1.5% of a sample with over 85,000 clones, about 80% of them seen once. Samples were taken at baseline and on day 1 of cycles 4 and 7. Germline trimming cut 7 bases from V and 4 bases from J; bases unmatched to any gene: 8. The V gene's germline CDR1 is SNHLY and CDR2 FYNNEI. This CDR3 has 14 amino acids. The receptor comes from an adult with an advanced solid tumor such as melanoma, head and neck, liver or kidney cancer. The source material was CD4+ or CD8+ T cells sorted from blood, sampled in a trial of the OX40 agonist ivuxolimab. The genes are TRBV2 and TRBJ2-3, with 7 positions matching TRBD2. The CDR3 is CASIPLAVSDTQYF. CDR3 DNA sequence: TGTGCCAGCATCCCGCTAGCGGTCTCAGATACGCAGTATTTT.